Presented here are 30 T cell receptor beta chains from one specimen sequenced in a study of shared T cell receptors in the human thymus. The repertoire was sequenced with immunoSEQ multiplex PCR; TCRdb's copy has only in-frame clones and lacks some. The sample has hundreds of thousands of clones, approximately 87% seen once. These data are also associated with another study on human thymus T cells.

The sequenced sample was thymocytes. The receptors originated from a boy under two years old with a congenital heart defect.

This chain uses TRBV27 with TRBJ1-5; D is uncertain. Trimming stripped 2 bases from V and 6 bases from J, with 11 bases between. The CDR3 has 14 amino acids. Germline CDR1 reads MNHEY; CDR2 reads SMNVEV (reference sequence). CDR3 region: CASSLGGGVQPQHF. Here the CDR3 DNA reads TGTGCCAGCAGTTTAGGAGGTGGGGTTCAGCCCCAGCATTTT.

The J gene is TRBJ2-7, the V gene TRBV30; 10 nucleotides agree with TRBD1. CDR1 and CDR2 (germline): GTSNPN, SVGIG (reference sequence). CDR3 length equals 14 residues. The ends lost 5 bases at V and 5 bases at J; junction bases unmatched: 9. The CDR3 bases are TGTGCCTGGGGGCCGGGACAGGGGCCCAACGAGCAGTACTTC. Translated: CAWGPGQGPNEQYF.

This CDR3 is CAWSDRDRMGTEAFF. The CDR3 DNA follows: TGTGCCTGGAGTGACAGGGACAGAATGGGGACTGAAGCTTTCTTT. V and J are TRBV30 and TRBJ1-1; 7 bases fit TRBD1. The CDR3 spans 15 residues. V was pared by 1 base and J by 5 bases, with 10 bases of the junction left unmatched. The germline V gene has CDR1 GTSNPN and CDR2 SVGIG (reference sequence).

The chain couples TRBV27 to TRBJ2-3; D is unclear. The CDR3 is 15 amino acids. The V end was cut by 6 bases, the J end by 2 bases, with 15 bases between. Germline V lookup: CDR1 MNHEY, CDR2 SMNVEV (reference sequence). The CDR3 region is CASSRIYRITDTQYF. The CDR3 DNA reads as TGTGCCAGCAGCAGAATTTACAGAATCACAGATACGCAGTATTTT.

This clone was detected only once. The V call is TRBV29-1, the J call TRBJ2-1; 8 nucleotides agree with TRBD2. The germline CDR1 and CDR2 sequences are SQVTM and ANQGSEA. The CDR3 sequence is 15 residues long. The junction had 8 bases not matched to a gene; V was cut back by 2 bases and J by 5 bases. The chain's CDR3 is CSVEYGTRTHNEQFF. CDR3 sequence (DNA): TGCAGCGTTGAATACGGGACTAGGACGCACAATGAGCAGTTCTTC.

The V and J genes are TRBV5-4 and TRBJ2-1, with 9 nucleotides matching TRBD2. Per the germline V gene, CDR1 is SGHNT and CDR2 is YYREEE (reference sequence). V trimming: 4 bases; J trimming: 2 bases; junction bases outside the gene matches: 16. The CDR3 contains 19 residues. CDR3 coding DNA: TGTGCCAGCAGCCAAATAGGTCCCGGCGGGAGGGGCCCCTACAATGAGCAGTTCTTC. Residues: CASSQIGPGGRGPYNEQFF.

V and J are TRBV5-6 and TRBJ2-4; the D gene is possibly TRBD1 (6 bases). CDR1 SGHDT and CDR2 YYEEEE come from the germline V gene. Trimming cost V 2 bases and J 6 bases, with 15 bases left between them. The CDR3 is made up of 15 amino acids. Here the CDR3 DNA reads TGTGCCAGCAGCTTATCCATGGGCAGGGGAAACATTCAGTACTTC. The encoded protein is CASSLSMGRGNIQYF.

V usage is TRBV19 and J usage is TRBJ2-3, with 12 positions matching TRBD2. Germline V gene sequence: CDR1 LNHDA, CDR2 SQIVND (reference sequence). V lost 4 bases and J lost 5; bases outside the gene matches: 13. The CDR3 consists of 18 residues. CDR3 sequence: CASSKESGTSGSVDTQYF. The CDR3 coding sequence is TGTGCCAGTAGTAAGGAATCCGGGACTAGCGGGTCGGTAGATACGCAGTATTTT.

The gene calls are TRBV4-2 and TRBJ2-1; 13 bases fit TRBD2. Unmatched junction bases numbered 18, after V lost 4 bases and J lost 0 bases. This CDR3 is 22 amino acids long. The germline CDR1 and CDR2 sequences are LGHNA and YNFKEQ. The CDR3 spells CASSLRPPTSGGPISSYNEQFF. CDR3 nucleotides: TGTGCCAGCAGCCTACGTCCCCCGACTAGCGGGGGGCCTATTAGCTCCTACAATGAGCAGTTCTTC.

This clone was seen a single time. This rearrangement joins TRBV6-1 to TRBJ1-1, with TRBD1 matching 8 bases. V shed 7 bases and J 3 bases; nucleotides not matched to a gene: 7. Germline V gene sequence: CDR1 MNHNS, CDR2 SASEGT. The CDR3 is 14 residues long. CDR3 sequence: CASTPDRVDTEAFF. The CDR3 DNA sequence: TGTGCCAGCACACCGGACAGGGTGGACACTGAAGCTTTCTTT.

The V gene is TRBV28, the J gene TRBJ2-7, with TRBD2 identical over 12 bases. Losses at the gene ends were 8 bases for V and 2 bases for J; bases not matched to a gene: 7. Looked up from germline, CDR1 is MDHEN and CDR2 is SYDVKM. CDR3 length equals 15 residues. CDR3 nucleotide sequence: TGTGCCAGCGGACCTTCTAGCGGGAGGGCCTACGAGCAGTACTTC. It is translated as CASGPSSGRAYEQYF.

The chain is built from TRBV28 and TRBJ2-1; D is uncertain. The germline V gene has CDR1 MDHEN and CDR2 SYDVKM. The CDR3 consists of 15 residues. Deletions cut 6 bases from V and 5 bases from J, with 17 bases between. CDR3 residues: CASSELLRGNNEQFF. DNA for the CDR3: TGTGCCAGCAGCGAACTCCTCCGAGGAAACAATGAGCAGTTCTTC. Full variable domain (outside the CDR3, taken from reference TRBV28 and TRBJ2-1): DVKVTQSSRYLVKRTGEKVFLECVQDMDHENMFWYRQDPGLGLRLIYFSYDVKMKEKGDIPEGYSVSREKKERFSLILESASTNQTSMYLCASSELLRGNNEQFFGPGTRLTVL.

The chain is built from TRBV14 and TRBJ2-2; 9 bases fit TRBD2. Germline trimming cut 1 base from V and 3 bases from J; bases unmatched to any gene: 6. CDR1 and CDR2 from the germline V gene are SGHDN and FVKESK. There are 17 residues in the CDR3. CDR3 loop: CASSQAASGTHTGELFF. CDR3 sequence (DNA): TGTGCCAGCAGCCAAGCGGCTAGCGGGACCCACACCGGGGAGCTGTTTTTT.

V is TRBV28 and J is TRBJ2-1; 14 bases line up with TRBD2. Losses at the gene ends were 3 bases for V and 10 bases for J; bases not matched to a gene: 17. The germline gives CDR1 MDHEN, CDR2 SYDVKM. CDR3 length: 19 residues. CDR3 DNA: TGTGCCAGCAGTTTTCGTAGAGGGCGGGGACTAGCGGGGGTAAGCGAGCAGTTCTTC. Encoded protein: CASSFRRGRGLAGVSEQFF.

This chain links TRBV19 with TRBJ2-7, with 12 bases identical to TRBD1. From germline, CDR1 is LNHDA and CDR2 SQIVND (reference sequence). V shed 4 bases and J 4 bases; nucleotides not matched to a gene: 2. The CDR3 has 14 residues. Here the CDR3 reads CASSRGQGAYEQYF. Here the CDR3 DNA reads TGTGCCAGTAGTAGGGGACAGGGGGCATACGAGCAGTACTTC.

This clone showed up just once. This sequence joins TRBV5-4 and TRBJ2-7; a weak D match, TRBD2 (6 bases). This CDR3 spans 14 amino acids. Trimming left V 2 bases short and J 2 bases short, with 11 bases between. The germline V gene has CDR1 SGHNT and CDR2 YYREEE (reference sequence). CDR3 sequence reads: CASSLWGEAYEQYF. CDR3 in DNA: TGTGCCAGCAGCTTATGGGGGGAAGCCTACGAGCAGTACTTC.

The chain employs TRBV15 and TRBJ1-4; D is unresolved. This CDR3 is built from 17 residues. Trimming shortened V by 0 bases and J by 0 bases, and 11 bases separated the two germline ends. Germline CDR1 and CDR2: LNHNV and YYDKDF (reference sequence). The CDR3 loop reads CATSRDREVATNEKLFF. CDR3 in DNA: TGTGCCACCAGCAGAGATCGAGAGGTTGCAACTAATGAAAAACTGTTTTTT.

The rearrangement links TRBV6-5 to TRBJ1-6, with D uncertain. CDR1 and CDR2 (germline): MNHEY, SVGAGI. The CDR3 is 16 residues long. The V end lost 3 bases, the J end lost 4 bases, and 13 bases lay between the germline ends. Here the CDR3 reads CASSYSCAGYNSPLHF. CDR3 nucleotide sequence: TGTGCCAGCAGTTATAGTTGTGCTGGTTATAATTCACCCCTCCACTTT.

This chain connects TRBV4-3 to TRBJ1-1; 9 bases align to TRBD1. Germline CDR1 LGHNA, CDR2 YSLEER. V dropped 3 bases and J dropped 2; count of bases not matched to a gene: 7. The CDR3 extends over 16 amino acids. The CDR3 bases are TGCGCCAGCAGCCAGGAACCGGGACAGGGTAACACTGAAGCTTTCTTT. Translated, it gives CASSQEPGQGNTEAFF.

This chain uses TRBV5-6 with TRBJ1-4, with TRBD1 matching 7 bases. The CDR3 is 14 residues long. The V segment lost 7 bases and the J segment 5 bases; nucleotides outside the gene matches: 8. From germline, CDR1 is SGHDT and CDR2 YYEEEE. CDR3 region: CASGPTGSNEKLFF. The CDR3 nucleotides are TGTGCCAGCGGACCGACAGGGTCGAATGAAAAACTGTTTTTT.

This chain uses TRBV4-1 with TRBJ2-1; the D is unclear. Germline lookup yields CDR1 MGHRA and CDR2 YSYEKL. Trimming took off 0 bases at V and 5 bases at J, with 17 bases between the two ends. The CDR3 sequence is 17 residues long. This chain's CDR3 is CASSQDLVGRSDNEQFF. Here the CDR3 DNA reads TGCGCCAGCAGCCAAGATCTGGTGGGCCGTTCCGACAATGAGCAGTTCTTC.

The rearrangement joins TRBV10-3 to TRBJ1-1, with 9 bases matching TRBD1. After removal of 4 bases from V and 1 base from J, the junction contained 13 bases not matched to a gene. Germline V gives CDR1 ENHRY, CDR2 SYGVKD. This CDR3 region has 18 residues. The CDR3 protein is CAISGPRQGVGTNTEAFF. The CDR3 nucleotides are TGTGCCATCAGTGGCCCTCGACAGGGGGTGGGAACGAACACTGAAGCTTTCTTT.

This sequence joins TRBV27 and TRBJ2-2; weak D call: TRBD2 (6 bases). V lost 3 bases, J lost 2 bases, and 13 bases lay in between. Germline V gene sequence: CDR1 MNHEY, CDR2 SMNVEV (reference sequence). The CDR3 spans 16 residues. The CDR3 DNA reads TGTGCCAGCAGTTTTCTGAGGACTACCAACACCGGGGAGCTGTTTTTT. This codes for CASSFLRTTNTGELFF.

The chain couples TRBV11-2 to TRBJ2-1, with D possibly being TRBD2 (6 bases). Germline V lookup: CDR1 SGHAT, CDR2 FQNNGV. V dropped 2 bases and J dropped 0 bases, with 11 bases sitting between them. The CDR3 consists of 16 residues. CDR3 protein: CASSLPQTSSYNEQFF. The CDR3 DNA follows: TGTGCCAGCAGCTTACCGCAGACTAGCTCCTACAATGAGCAGTTCTTC.

This clone has a handful of counts. The CDR3 spells CAWSILSGRANYNEQFF. As DNA, the CDR3 is TGTGCCTGGAGTATCCTTAGCGGGAGGGCTAACTACAATGAGCAGTTCTTC. The chain carries TRBV30 and TRBJ2-1; the match to TRBD2 covers 11 bases. CDR1 GTSNPN and CDR2 SVGIG come from the germline V gene (reference sequence). The ends lost 2 bases at V and 3 bases at J; junction bases unmatched: 9. The CDR3 has 17 amino acids. Together with reference TRBV30 and TRBJ2-1, the CDR3 gives the full variable domain: SQTIHQWPATLVQPVGSPLSLECTVEGTSNPNLYWYRQAAGRGLQLLFYSVGIGQISSEVPQNLSASRPQDRQFILSSKKLLLSDSGFYLCAWSILSGRANYNEQFFGPGTRLTVL.

This chain links TRBV19 with TRBJ2-1; 13 bases are shared with TRBD2. The CDR3 covers 16 residues. The V and J ends lost 7 bases and 6 bases, in that order; junction bases with no gene match: 9. Germline-derived CDR1 and CDR2 are LNHDA and SQIVND (reference sequence). The CDR3 here is CASTDTSGGAGNEQFF. DNA of the CDR3: TGTGCCAGTACCGATACTAGCGGGGGGGCCGGCAATGAGCAGTTCTTC.

Concerning this clone: The same CDR3 is also encoded by other DNA sequences in this sample. This chain uses TRBV7-2 with TRBJ1-3, with a tentative D call TRBD1 (5 bases). The CDR3 consists of 14 residues. V lost 3 bases and J 3 bases, leaving 9 bases between the germline ends. CDR1 is SGHTA and CDR2 is FQGNSA in the germline V gene. As DNA, the CDR3 is TGTGCCAGCAGCTTCCCGGGGGGTGGAAACACCATATATTTT. The encoded protein is CASSFPGGGNTIYF.

The chain joins TRBV14 to TRBJ2-5; D is unclear. The CDR3 is 14 residues long. The V end was cut by 5 bases, the J end by 2 bases, with 12 bases between. Germline-derived CDR1 and CDR2 are SGHDN and FVKESK. CDR3 DNA: TGTGCCAGCAGCTCAAAAGCGAGGCAAGAGACCCAGTACTTC. Translation: CASSSKARQETQYF.

The chain recombines TRBV5-1 with TRBJ2-5; possibly TRBD1 for D (6 bases). V lost 1 base to trimming and J lost 5 bases, with 18 bases between them. CDR1 SGHRS and CDR2 YFSETQ come from the germline V gene. The CDR3 has 16 amino acids. CDR3 nucleotide sequence: TGCGCCAGCAGCTTGTGGGGGCTCACAGGGTTGGAGACCCAGTACTTC. This sequence encodes CASSLWGLTGLETQYF.

The chain is built from TRBV5-4 and TRBJ2-3; 14 nucleotides line up with TRBD2. V lost 4 bases, J lost 3 bases, and 7 bases stayed unmatched. The CDR3 length is 17 residues. From germline, CDR1 is SGHNT and CDR2 YYREEE (reference sequence). The CDR3 DNA follows: TGTGCCAGCAGCCTACCCGGACTAGCGGGAGGTACAGATACGCAGTATTTT. Translation: CASSLPGLAGGTDTQYF. Based on the CDR3 plus reference TRBV5-4 and TRBJ2-3, the full variable domain is ETGVTQSPTHLIKTRGQQVTLRCSSQSGHNTVSWYQQALGQGPQFIFQYYREEENGRGNFPPRFSGLQFPNYSSELNVNALELDDSALYLCASSLPGLAGGTDTQYFGPGTRLTVL.